This T cell receptor (beta chain) stems from a study of T cell responses to AZD1222 COVID-19 vaccine. The repertoire was sequenced with immunoSEQ multiplex PCR; TCRdb's copy has only in-frame clones and lacks some. The sample lists around 140,000 clones, about 91% occurring once. Concerning this clone itself: The antigen is unknown.

Study-wide results and limits: Repertoires were obtained solely post-peak T cell response.

Germline-derived CDR1 and CDR2 are SGHVS and FQNEAQ. Trimming took off 5 bases at V and 2 bases at J, with 4 bases between the two ends. The CDR3 runs to 11 residues. The source of this sequence is an adult who received the AZD1222 COVID-19 vaccine. J is TRBJ2-7 and V is TRBV7-8; D gene uncertain. The sample was peripheral blood, taken 28 days after the second AZD1222 dose. The CDR3, as DNA: TGTGCCAGCAGCGCGACCTACGAGCAGTACTTC. It specifies CASSATYEQYF.